This T cell receptor (beta chain) was recorded in a study of blood T cells in healthy people across ages. Study as a whole: Template switching picked up about one barcoded beta molecule for each two T cells.

The CDR3 spans 13 residues. V gave up 5 bases and J gave up 2 bases, with 8 bases separating them. In germline, CDR1 is SGHTA, CDR2 FQGTGA. As concerns this clonotype: The antigen is not known.

PCR was performed a second time for roughly 7 to 12 cycles using a sample-barcoded 5' primer and a J-beta primer mix. The template-switch adaptor was a 5' adaptor with 12 random nucleotides. It tagged each cDNA molecule. MiXCR, run by TCRdb on the 5' RACE reads, gives a single entry per CDR3 protein. This table has roughly 800,000 distinct CDR3 sequences, about three fifths appearing once. Overall study results and limits: Across samples, TCR beta diversity tracked strongly with naive T cell percentage. More naive CD4+ cells and higher diversity marked long-lived donors relative to aged donors.

The sample was blood. The chain carries TRBV7-3 and TRBJ2-3, with D unclear. This clonotype was sampled from a man aged 25 to 40 in good health. As DNA, the CDR3 is TGTGCCAGCAGCCCGGTCTACACAGATACGCAGTATTTT. Translating gives CASSPVYTDTQYF.